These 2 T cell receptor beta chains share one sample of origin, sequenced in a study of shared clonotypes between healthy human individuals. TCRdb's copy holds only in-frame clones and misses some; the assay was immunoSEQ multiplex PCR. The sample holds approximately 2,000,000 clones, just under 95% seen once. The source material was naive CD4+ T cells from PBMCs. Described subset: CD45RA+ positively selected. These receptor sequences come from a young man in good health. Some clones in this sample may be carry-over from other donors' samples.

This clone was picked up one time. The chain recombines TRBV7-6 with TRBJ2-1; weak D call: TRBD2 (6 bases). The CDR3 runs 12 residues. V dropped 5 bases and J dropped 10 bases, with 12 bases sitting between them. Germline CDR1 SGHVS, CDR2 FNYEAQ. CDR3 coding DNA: TGTGCCAGCAGCACTAGCTCCGACGAGCAGTTCTTC. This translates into CASSTSSDEQFF.

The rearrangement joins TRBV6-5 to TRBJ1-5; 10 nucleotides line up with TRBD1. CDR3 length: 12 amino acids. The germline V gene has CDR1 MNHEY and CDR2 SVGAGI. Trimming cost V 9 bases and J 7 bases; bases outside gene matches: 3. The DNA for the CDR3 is TGTGCCAGTTGGACAGGGGGGCAGCCCCAGCATTTT. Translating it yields CASWTGGQPQHF.